A selection of T cell receptor beta chains follows, all from one sample in a study of graft-versus-host responses after intestinal transplantation. Their antigen targets remain unknown. Generated by immunoSEQ multiplex PCR, the TCRdb table keeps only in-frame clones and is missing some. The sample gives about 130,000 clones, more than 80% of which show up once; over 0.15% is in the top ten. This specimen was unstimulated CD4+ T cells sorted from spleen or lymph node cells, taken before intestinal transplant. These receptors were collected from a human donor who received an intestinal transplant. CDR3s include the opening cysteine and the closing phenylalanine or tryptophan. A D gene is named only where the DNA matches it firmly. Where a row states a size, it is once, few, many or the class of an expanded clone; other rows omit it.

TRBV30	TRBJ1-1	.	.	CAWGIQAYTEAFF	TGTGCCTGGGGGATACAGGCGTACACTGAAGCTTTCTTT
TRBV6-1	TRBJ1-5	.	.	CASSGPTVSNQPQHF	TGTGCCAGCAGTGGCCCGACAGTTAGCAATCAGCCCCAGCATTTT
TRBV5-6	TRBJ2-7	.	.	CASNPVGVYEQYF	TGTGCCAGCAACCCCGTTGGAGTTTACGAGCAGTACTTC
TRBV27	TRBJ1-6	.	.	CASSPIRGLNSPLHF	TGTGCCAGCAGTCCTATCCGGGGCTTAAATTCACCCCTCCACTTT
TRBV2	TRBJ1-1	.	.	CASRGYGTEAFF	TGTGCCAGCAGGGGGTATGGCACTGAAGCTTTCTTT
TRBV18	TRBJ2-5	.	.	CASSPSRTEETQYF	TGTGCCAGCTCACCTTCTAGGACAGAAGAGACCCAGTACTTC
TRBV5-1	TRBJ1-2	TRBD1	.	CASSRGTGGYTF	TGCGCCAGCAGCAGGGGGACAGGAGGCTACACCTTC
TRBV11-2	TRBJ1-6	.	.	CASSLIRTANSPLHF	TGTGCCAGCAGCTTAATCCGGACAGCAAATTCACCCCTCCACTTT
TRBV7-2	TRBJ2-1	.	.	CASSLGAEQFF	TGTGCCAGCAGCTTGGGCGCTGAGCAGTTCTTC
TRBV10-3	TRBJ2-1	.	.	CAMRAGNEQFF	TGTGCCATGCGAGCGGGCAATGAGCAGTTCTTC
TRBV14	TRBJ1-3	TRBD1	.	CASSPYRGWDYGNTIYF	TGTGCCAGCAGCCCCTACAGGGGTTGGGATTATGGAAACACCATATATTTT
TRBV10-3	TRBJ2-3	TRBD2	.	CAISEPPDDSGGPVTDTQYF	TGTGCCATCAGTGAGCCTCCGGATGATAGCGGGGGGCCTGTCACAGATACGCAGTATTTT
TRBV4-2	TRBJ2-7	.	.	CASSQEIGRGFEQYF	TGTGCCAGCAGCCAAGAAATTGGGCGAGGGTTTGAGCAGTACTTC
TRBV27	TRBJ1-2	.	.	CASSLLSGKVGGYTF	TGTGCCAGCAGTTTATTAAGCGGGAAGGTGGGTGGCTACACCTTC
TRBV11-3	TRBJ1-1	TRBD1	.	CASSLGGQVNTEAFF	TGTGCCAGCAGCTTAGGGGGACAGGTGAACACTGAAGCTTTCTTT
TRBV5-5	TRBJ2-6	.	.	CASTLSGANVLTF	TGTGCCAGCACTCTCTCTGGGGCCAACGTCCTGACTTTC
TRBV5-1	TRBJ2-5	.	.	CASSLEGLSTQETQYF	TGCGCCAGCAGCTTGGAAGGACTCTCCACCCAAGAGACCCAGTACTTC
TRBV6-5	TRBJ2-1	.	.	CASSYRRRSYNEQFF	TGTGCCAGCAGTTACCGAAGACGGAGCTACAATGAGCAGTTCTTC
TRBV5-1	TRBJ1-1	.	.	CASSLDQNTEAFF	TGCGCCAGCAGCTTGGACCAGAACACTGAAGCTTTCTTT
TRBV9	TRBJ1-1	.	.	CASSDLTTNTEAFF	TGTGCCAGCAGCGACCTTACAACGAACACTGAAGCTTTCTTT
TRBV19	TRBJ2-7	TRBD2	.	CASSIAPAGVGYYEQYF	TGTGCCAGTAGTATAGCCCCCGCGGGGGTGGGGTACTACGAGCAGTACTTC
TRBV19	TRBJ2-3	TRBD1	.	CASSNTPQGGTDTQYF	TGTGCCAGTAGTAATACCCCACAGGGGGGAACAGATACGCAGTATTTT
TRBV29-1	TRBJ1-1	.	once	CSVGAGHTEAFF	TGCAGCGTGGGGGCGGGTCACACTGAAGCTTTCTTT
TRBV11-1	TRBJ2-2	.	few	CASRAVRTGELFF	TGTGCCAGCAGGGCGGTACGCACCGGGGAGCTGTTTTTT
TRBV9	TRBJ2-5	TRBD2	.	CASSVSSGEGETQYF	TGTGCCAGCAGCGTTTCTAGCGGGGAGGGAGAGACCCAGTACTTC
TRBV27	TRBJ2-1	.	.	CASSPSLGGSYNEQFF	TGTGCCAGCAGTCCCTCCTTGGGGGGCTCCTACAATGAGCAGTTCTTC
TRBV10-1	TRBJ1-2	.	.	CASSHPSAGRYGYTF	TGCGCCAGCAGCCACCCCTCAGCCGGGCGCTATGGCTACACCTTC
TRBV4-2	TRBJ2-7	.	.	CASSQESYEQYF	TGTGCCAGCAGCCAAGAGTCTTACGAGCAGTACTTC
TRBV4-1	TRBJ2-7	TRBD1	.	CASSSPGQSYYEQYF	TGCGCCAGCAGCAGCCCGGGACAGAGCTACTACGAGCAGTACTTC
TRBV29-1	TRBJ1-1	.	.	CSVRDWGLQAEAFF	TGCAGCGTGAGAGATTGGGGACTACAGGCTGAAGCTTTCTTT
TRBV10-1	TRBJ1-1	.	.	CASSDGGGANTEAFF	TGCGCCAGCAGTGATGGTGGAGGGGCAAACACTGAAGCTTTCTTT
TRBV5-5	TRBJ2-2	.	.	CASSVVHLGNTVGELFF	TGTGCCAGCAGCGTGGTCCACCTCGGGAACACTGTCGGGGAGCTGTTTTTT
TRBV11-2	TRBJ1-2	.	.	CASSSAWGDNGYTF	TGTGCCAGCAGCTCCGCCTGGGGGGACAATGGCTACACCTTC
TRBV18	TRBJ2-5	TRBD1	.	CASSPIRQGKLGIETQYF	TGTGCCAGCTCACCAATCAGACAGGGGAAGTTGGGAATAGAGACCCAGTACTTC
TRBV7-2	TRBJ1-1	.	.	CASSYRRGHPNTEAFF	TGTGCCAGCAGCTATCGCCGGGGACACCCGAACACTGAAGCTTTCTTT
TRBV6-6	TRBJ2-5	.	.	CASSYSRQQETQYF	TGTGCCAGCAGTTACTCGCGGCAGCAAGAGACCCAGTACTTC
TRBV29-1	TRBJ2-5	.	.	CSVSQGNTAQYF	TGCAGCGTCTCGCAGGGAAACACGGCCCAGTACTTC
TRBV5-1	TRBJ2-1	.	.	CASSLNRANEQFF	TGCGCCAGCAGCTTGAACAGGGCGAATGAGCAGTTCTTC
TRBV9	TRBJ1-3	.	.	CASSILSRGAGNTIYF	TGTGCCAGCAGCATCCTGAGTCGGGGGGCGGGAAACACCATATATTTT
TRBV10-2	TRBJ2-7	.	.	CASSEAAWPYEQYF	TGCGCCAGCAGTGAGGCGGCCTGGCCCTACGAGCAGTACTTC
TRBV5-1	TRBJ1-5	.	.	CASSLELDQPQHF	TGCGCCAGCAGCTTGGAATTAGATCAGCCCCAGCATTTT
TRBV18	TRBJ1-1	TRBD1	.	CASSPDRGRGTEAFF	TGTGCCAGCTCACCAGACAGGGGGCGCGGGACTGAAGCTTTCTTT
TRBV2	TRBJ1-1	.	.	CASSFTNTEAFF	TGTGCCAGCAGTTTCACCAACACTGAAGCTTTCTTT
TRBV5-6	TRBJ1-4	TRBD1	.	CASSKTGAHEKLFF	TGTGCCAGCAGCAAGACAGGGGCTCATGAAAAACTGTTTTTT
TRBV5-1	TRBJ2-7	TRBD1	.	CASSPGTGDYEQYF	TGCGCCAGCAGCCCCGGGACAGGGGACTACGAGCAGTACTTC
TRBV5-6	TRBJ1-5	.	.	CASSFYDRATFEPQHF	TGTGCCAGCAGCTTCTACGATAGGGCCACTTTTGAGCCCCAGCATTTT
TRBV28	TRBJ1-6	TRBD1	.	CASSLGGTVNSPLHF	TGTGCCAGCAGCTTAGGGGGGACAGTAAATTCACCCCTCCACTTT
TRBV6-5	TRBJ1-2	TRBD1	.	CASSRSTGTGYTF	TGTGCCAGCAGTCGATCGACAGGGACAGGCTACACCTTC
TRBV6-1	TRBJ1-4	.	.	CASTGVYNEKLFF	TGTGCCAGCACTGGGGTTTATAATGAAAAACTGTTTTTT
TRBV27	TRBJ1-1	.	.	CASSLRQNTEAFF	TGTGCCAGCAGTTTAAGGCAGAACACTGAAGCTTTCTTT
TRBV11-3	TRBJ1-2	.	.	CASSLAGGDYGYTF	TGTGCCAGCAGCTTAGCCGGAGGGGACTATGGCTACACCTTC
TRBV11-2	TRBJ2-7	.	.	CASSSPRGAARTYEQYF	TGTGCCAGCAGCTCCCCCCGGGGAGCGGCAAGGACCTACGAGCAGTACTTC
TRBV5-4	TRBJ2-1	.	.	CASRLDQTGQFF	TGTGCCAGCAGACTCGACCAGACCGGGCAGTTCTTC
TRBV19	TRBJ1-1	TRBD1	.	CASSRTGLNTEAFF	TGTGCCAGTAGTAGGACAGGGCTGAACACTGAAGCTTTCTTT